This entry lists 8 T cell receptor beta chains sequenced from one sample in a study of T-cell reconstitution after alpha-beta-depleted transplantation in children. A TCRbeta library incorporating unique molecular identifiers was prepared. MiXCR was run by TCRdb on the PCR reads, yielding one entry per CDR3 protein. The profile shows about half a million distinct CDR3 sequences, roughly an eighth of them singletons. The sequenced sample was PBMCs from the stem cell graft donor, obtained from the stem cell graft. These receptors were collected from a human donor who donated a stem cell graft to a child with combined immunodeficiency.

This clonotype showed up just a few times. The chain combines TRBV6-2 or TRBV6-3 with TRBJ2-1; D unclear. The germline V gene encodes CDR1 MNHEY and CDR2 SVGEGT. The length of the CDR3 is 14 residues. Trimming left V 2 bases short and J 1 base short, with 6 bases between. CDR3 region: CASSYEDSYNEQFF. CDR3 coding DNA: TGTGCCAGCAGTTACGAGGATTCCTACAATGAGCAGTTCTTC.

In this sample, this clonotype turned up many times. V gene TRBV6-5 combines with J gene TRBJ1-1, with 7 bases matching TRBD1. This CDR3 spans 17 amino acids. Germline V gene lookup returns CDR1 MNHEY and CDR2 SVGAGI. With 2 bases clipped from V and 0 bases from J, the junction kept 9 bases outside the gene matches. The CDR3 here is CASSYTQRTGMNTEAFF. DNA of the CDR3: TGTGCCAGCAGTTACACGCAGCGGACAGGCATGAACACTGAAGCTTTCTTT.

This clonotype has just a few counts. V gene TRBV3-1 combines with J gene TRBJ2-7; weak D call: TRBD1 (6 bases). The germline V gene has CDR1 LGHDT and CDR2 YNNKEL (reference sequence). V lost 7 bases to trimming and J lost 0 bases, with 10 bases between them. The CDR3 runs to 13 residues. The CDR3 sequence: CASTPTGSYEQYF. CDR3 bases: TGTGCCAGCACCCCGACAGGCTCCTACGAGCAGTACTTC.

This clonotype was detected many times. V and J are TRBV10-3 and TRBJ2-7; no definite D call. This CDR3 comprises 11 residues. Germline values: CDR1 ENHRY, CDR2 SYGVKD. Trimming cost V 3 bases and J 4 bases, with 4 bases left between them. CDR3 DNA: TGTGCCATCAGTGAAGGGTACGAGCAGTACTTC. Its protein product is CAISEGYEQYF.

The chain is built from TRBV28 and TRBJ1-4; D not resolved. This CDR3 is built from 14 residues. Germline V gene lookup returns CDR1 MDHEN and CDR2 SYDVKM. Deletions cut 6 bases from V and 8 bases from J, with 16 bases between. CDR3 region: CASSGLFIEEKLFF. The CDR3 nucleotides read TGTGCCAGCAGCGGGCTTTTTATAGAAGAAAAACTGTTTTTT.

The chain recombines TRBV7-9 with TRBJ1-6; TRBD1 matches at 11 bases. V trimming: 3 bases; J trimming: 7 bases; junction bases outside the gene matches: 2. Germline assignment: CDR1 SEHNR and CDR2 FQNEAQ (reference sequence). The CDR3 totals 15 residues. CDR3 in DNA: TGTGCCAGCAGCTTCTGGACAGGGGGCAATTCACCCCTCCACTTT. Translation gives CASSFWTGGNSPLHF. Full variable domain (missing parts from reference TRBV7-9 and TRBJ1-6): DTGVSQNPRHKITKRGQNVTFRCDPISEHNRLYWYRQTLGQGPEFLTYFQNEAQLEKSRLLSDRFSAERPKGSFSTLEIQRTEQGDSAMYLCASSFWTGGNSPLHFGNGTRLTVT.

This clonotype was counted at least ten times. The chain recombines TRBV18 with TRBJ2-3; possible D gene TRBD2, 6 bases. Germline CDR1 and CDR2: KGHSH and LQKENI. The V end was cut by 3 bases, the J end by 1 base, with 11 bases between. CDR3 length equals 15 residues. For the CDR3, the DNA is TGTGCCAGCTCACCGCGGGACTCCCGCACAGATACGCAGTATTTT. It is translated as CASSPRDSRTDTQYF.

V gene TRBV9 combines with J gene TRBJ2-1; TRBD2 might be the D (5 bases). Germline lookup yields CDR1 SGDLS and CDR2 YYNGEE. The CDR3 is 14 amino acids. V was cut by 2 bases and J by 2 bases, with 8 bases left in between. CDR3 in DNA: TGTGCCAGCAGCGTGGTCGGGGCCTACAATGAGCAGTTCTTC. Translating it yields CASSVVGAYNEQFF. Filled out from reference TRBV9 and TRBJ2-1, the complete variable domain reads DSGVTQTPKHLITATGQRVTLRCSPRSGDLSVYWYQQSLDQGLQFLIQYYNGEERAKGNILERFSAQQFPDLHSELNLSSLELGDSALYFCASSVVGAYNEQFFGPGTRLTVL.